Presented here are 10 T cell receptor beta chains from one specimen sequenced in a study of control samples from healthy donors and cancer patients. Assay: immunoSEQ multiplex PCR; the TCRdb copy retains only in-frame clones and omits some. The sample records 95,000 to 150,000 clones, 91% being singletons. The sequencing input was blood. The source is a woman aged 18-30 years in good health.

This rearrangement joins TRBV5-1 to TRBJ1-1, with no clear D. V was pared by 2 bases and J by 1 base, with 12 bases between. Germline CDR1 SGHRS, CDR2 YFSETQ. CDR3 size: 15 residues. In DNA, the CDR3 is TGCGCCAGCAGCTTAAAGGGTGTAGCGAACACTGAAGCTTTCTTT. Translation: CASSLKGVANTEAFF.

The chain has TRBV4-1 and TRBJ2-4; TRBD2 agrees at 10 bases. From germline, CDR1 is MGHRA and CDR2 YSYEKL. This CDR3 region has 18 residues. The trim removed 1 base at V and 0 bases at J, leaving 6 bases unmatched. In nucleotides, the CDR3 is TGCGCCAGCAGCCAAGGATCGGCTAGCGGGAGAGCCAAAAACATTCAGTACTTC. It yields the protein CASSQGSASGRAKNIQYF.

V is TRBV5-1 and J is TRBJ2-5; the D gene is possibly TRBD1 (5 bases). Trimming cost V 0 bases and J 1 base, with 10 bases left between them. The CDR3 totals 15 residues. Germline V gene lookup returns CDR1 SGHRS and CDR2 YFSETQ. The chain's CDR3 is CASSLDGRAQETQYF. Here the CDR3 DNA reads TGCGCCAGCAGCTTGGACGGCAGGGCCCAAGAGACCCAGTACTTC.

The V call is TRBV30, the J call TRBJ1-5, with D possibly matching TRBD1 (5 bases). Between the trimmed V and J ends, which lost 3 bases and 3 bases, there was a span of 12 bases. The germline gives CDR1 GTSNPN, CDR2 SVGIG (reference sequence). The CDR3 has 14 residues. The CDR3 DNA sequence: TGTGCCTGGAGCCCCGGGACGGTCAATCAGCCCCAGCATTTT. Its protein product is CAWSPGTVNQPQHF.

This chain uses TRBV30 with TRBJ2-7; perhaps TRBD2 as D (6 bases). CDR3 size: 14 residues. Trimming removed 7 bases at V and 4 bases at J, with 20 bases between. Germline V lookup: CDR1 GTSNPN, CDR2 SVGIG (reference sequence). The CDR3 nucleotides read TGTGCCTTGAAGGGCCCGGACTACTCGTACGAGCAGTACTTC. Translation: CALKGPDYSYEQYF.

This chain connects TRBV13 to TRBJ1-6, with D unclear. The CDR3 sequence is 15 residues long. Trimming removed 5 bases at V and 6 bases at J, with 14 bases between. Germline assignment: CDR1 PRHDT and CDR2 FYEKMQ (reference sequence). In DNA, the CDR3 is TGTGCCAGCAGCCTCGGAAGTAACGGTAATTCACCCCTCCACTTT. Protein product: CASSLGSNGNSPLHF.

This clone showed up just once. The rearrangement joins TRBV5-6 to TRBJ1-6; D gene ambiguous. CDR1 and CDR2 from the germline V gene are SGHDT and YYEEEE. CDR3 size: 16 residues. The V and J ends lost 1 base and 7 bases respectively, with 15 bases between them. DNA for the CDR3: TGTGCCAGCAGCTTGAGAACTCCCGGAGGGAATTCACCCCTCCACTTT. As protein: CASSLRTPGGNSPLHF.

The chain employs TRBV5-5 and TRBJ2-1, with D perhaps being TRBD1 or TRBD2 (6 bases each). CDR3 length equals 14 residues. Trimming shortened V by 1 base and J by 7 bases, and 12 bases separated the two germline ends. The germline V gene has CDR1 SGHKS and CDR2 YYEKEE (reference sequence). CDR3 residues: CASSLWGAQNEQFF. CDR3 nucleotide sequence: TGTGCCAGCAGCTTGTGGGGGGCGCAAAATGAGCAGTTCTTC.

The chain has TRBV27 and TRBJ1-5, with a possible D match to TRBD1 (5 bases). Trimming removed 3 bases from V and 3 bases from J, with 12 bases in between. Per germline, CDR1 MNHEY and CDR2 SMNVEV (reference sequence). The CDR3 is made up of 15 amino acids. CDR3 DNA: TGTGCCAGCAGTTTCGCAAGGGGTACCAATCAGCCCCAGCATTTT. This gives the protein CASSFARGTNQPQHF.

This chain uses TRBV7-3 with TRBJ2-2; unclear D gene. This CDR3 contains 13 residues. V lost 1 base, J lost 4 bases, and 4 bases lay in between. Per germline, CDR1 SGHTA and CDR2 FQGTGA. The CDR3 DNA sequence: TGTGCCAGCAGCTTAAAAATCACCGGGGAGCTGTTTTTT. Translation gives CASSLKITGELFF. The full variable domain, rest sourced from reference TRBV7-3 and TRBJ2-2, is GAGVSQTPSNKVTEKGKYVELRCDPISGHTALYWYRQSLGQGPEFLIYFQGTGAADDSGLPNDRFFAVRPEGSVSTLKIQRTERGDSAVYLCASSLKITGELFFGEGSRLTVL.